In its sample, the clone carrying this T cell receptor beta chain was seen a few times. The antigen remains undetermined. The sample belongs to a study of post-analysis software for immune sequencing data. Study overall: Disease courses included relapsing-remitting, secondary progressive and progressive-relapsing multiple sclerosis. Study-wide points: Higher frequency in patients than in controls was seen for a handful of TRBV segments, with TRBV5-6, TRBV5-1 and TRBV20-1 among them. Co-batched samples clustered tightly together by F measure. Those with multiple sclerosis, the patient group, showed significantly lower normalized Chao1 diversity than controls.

Trimming removed 5 bases at V and 2 bases at J, with 19 bases between. This CDR3 comprises 17 residues. Germline lookup yields CDR1 MNHEY and CDR2 SMNVEV (reference sequence). Sequencing libraries made from TCR beta cDNA carried unique molecular identifiers. There were 1 to 10 million T cells, and around 460,000 cDNA molecules came from them. One entry per CDR3 protein, called by TCRdb with MiXCR from the PCR reads. The repertoire holds around 400,000 distinct CDR3 sequences, with roughly 30% as singletons. This sequence was found in a girl aged 10 to 17 with multiple sclerosis. This chain uses TRBV27 with TRBJ2-1; D unresolved. The sequencing input was blood. In DNA form, the CDR3 reads TGTGCCAGCAGTCCTCCCCCTCGCTGGGCTGCCTACAATGAGCAGTTCTTC. Translating gives CASSPPPRWAAYNEQFF.